These 16 T cell receptor beta chains share one sample of origin, sequenced in a study of T cell responses to AZD1222 COVID-19 vaccine. Using immunoSEQ multiplex PCR, the repertoire was profiled, and TCRdb retains in-frame clones only, with some absent. The sample contains more than 95,000 clones, approximately 86% of which appear only once. The specimen was peripheral blood, collected 28 days after the second dose of the MenACWY control vaccine. Receptors originate from an adult who received the MenACWY meningococcal vaccine as a control.

In its sample, this clone was seen a few times. CDR3: CASSLMGHSDGYTF. The CDR3 region has the DNA TGTGCCAGCAGCTTAATGGGACATTCTGATGGCTACACCTTC. The chain combines TRBV7-2 with TRBJ1-2; maybe TRBD1 (6 bases). The CDR3 contains 14 residues. Trimming removed 2 bases at V and 6 bases at J, with 13 bases between. Germline V gene lookup returns CDR1 SGHTA and CDR2 FQGNSA.

This rearrangement joins TRBV20-1 to TRBJ2-2; no reliable D call. CDR1 DFQATT and CDR2 SNEGSKA come from the germline V gene (reference sequence). CDR3 size: 14 residues. V was clipped by 3 bases and J by 1 base, with 9 bases between them. The CDR3 nucleotides read TGCAGTGCTAGTAAAAACGAGAACACCGGGGAGCTGTTTTTT. Translation gives CSASKNENTGELFF.

The chain links TRBV28 to TRBJ1-2, with a tentative D call TRBD1 (5 bases). V was clipped by 7 bases and J by 6 bases, with 18 bases between them. This CDR3 is 14 amino acids long. Germline CDR1 MDHEN, CDR2 SYDVKM. Here the CDR3 reads CASTITGGGHGYTF. In nucleotides, the CDR3 is TGTGCCAGCACAATTACTGGGGGGGGACATGGCTACACCTTC.

Only one count was recorded for this clone. The rearrangement joins TRBV29-1 to TRBJ1-2, with 8 bases identical to TRBD1. CDR1 SQVTM and CDR2 ANQGSEA come from the germline V gene. CDR3 length equals 17 residues. Germline trimming cut 6 bases from V and 4 bases from J; bases unmatched to any gene: 19. In nucleotides, the CDR3 is TGCAGCGTAGCCTCTACAGGGGGGTCGGCTCTGGGCTATGGCTACACCTTC. It yields the protein CSVASTGGSALGYGYTF.

The gene calls are TRBV5-1 and TRBJ1-3; TRBD1 might be the D (6 bases). Trimming removed 5 bases at V and 4 bases at J, with 13 bases between. The CDR3 has 14 amino acids. Germline assignment: CDR1 SGHRS and CDR2 YFSETQ. Here the CDR3 reads CASSEWGPGNTIYF. The CDR3 nucleotides are TGCGCCAGCAGTGAATGGGGGCCAGGAAACACCATATATTTT.

The chain uses TRBV5-4 and TRBJ2-7; D not certain. The CDR3 contains 13 residues. V was shortened by 4 bases and J by 0 bases, with 8 bases between the two germline ends. Germline V CDR1 and CDR2: SGHNT, YYREEE (reference sequence). CDR3 nucleotide sequence: TGTGCCAGCAGCCACCCGAGCTCCTACGAGCAGTACTTC. Translated, it gives CASSHPSSYEQYF.

The chain uses TRBV11-2 and TRBJ2-7, with TRBD2 matching over 7 bases. CDR1 is SGHAT and CDR2 is FQNNGV in the germline V gene. The CDR3 runs to 15 residues. The V segment lost 2 bases and the J segment 2 bases; nucleotides outside the gene matches: 6. CDR3 coding DNA: TGTGCCAGCAGCTTACCTTGGACTAGAGCCTACGAGCAGTACTTC. This translates into CASSLPWTRAYEQYF.

The chain has TRBV4-2 and TRBJ1-2, with 9 bases matching TRBD1. Germline CDR1 LGHNA, CDR2 YNFKEQ. Trimming at V came to 2 bases and at J to 6 bases, leaving 4 bases not matched to a gene. This CDR3 is 14 amino acids long. The CDR3 bases are TGTGCCAGCAGCCAACCGGGACAGGGTGATGGCTACACCTTC. This encodes CASSQPGQGDGYTF.

This clone has a handful of counts. This chain links TRBV7-2 with TRBJ1-1, with TRBD1 as a possible D gene (5 bases). Deletions cut 4 bases from V and 1 base from J, with 10 bases between. The CDR3 runs 14 residues. CDR1 is SGHTA, CDR2 FQGNSA, per germline. CDR3 sequence reads: CASSSLGRNTEAFF. In nucleotides, the CDR3 is TGTGCCAGCAGCTCCCTGGGGCGGAACACTGAAGCTTTCTTT.

The chain has TRBV4-2 and TRBJ2-7; no reliable D call. V was shortened by 0 bases and J by 0 bases, with 9 bases between the two germline ends. CDR3 length equals 15 residues. Per germline, CDR1 LGHNA and CDR2 YNFKEQ. The CDR3 DNA reads as TGTGCCAGCAGCCAAGATCCCAGGCCCTCCTACGAGCAGTACTTC. It codes for CASSQDPRPSYEQYF.

The chain combines TRBV2 with TRBJ2-1, with 7 nucleotides matching TRBD2. The CDR3 consists of 15 residues. Germline CDR1 is SNHLY and CDR2 is FYNNEI. Trimming at V came to 3 bases and at J to 5 bases, leaving 7 bases not matched to a gene. CDR3 DNA sequence: TGTGCCAGCAGTGAGGGGGGGGTCAAAAACAATGAGCAGTTCTTC. Translated: CASSEGGVKNNEQFF.

This chain connects TRBV24-1 to TRBJ2-2; possible D gene TRBD2, 6 bases. Germline values: CDR1 KGHDR, CDR2 SFDVKD. The CDR3 length is 15 residues. With 5 bases removed from V and 7 bases from J, the gap between germline ends came to 16 bases. In DNA form, the CDR3 reads TGTGCCACCAGTGGTCGCGGGGAAGAAATCGGGGAGCTGTTTTTT. Translated: CATSGRGEEIGELFF.

Of note for this clone: The sample has other DNA sequences that encode this CDR3 too. This sequence joins TRBV14 and TRBJ2-7; unclear D gene. In germline, CDR1 is SGHDN, CDR2 FVKESK. V lost 0 bases to trimming and J lost 6 bases, with 6 bases between them. The CDR3 is 12 amino acids. CDR3 sequence: CASSQDWGEQYF. The CDR3 DNA reads as TGTGCCAGCAGCCAAGATTGGGGCGAGCAGTACTTC. The variable domain in full, with the rest retrieved from reference TRBV14 and TRBJ2-7, is EAGVTQFPSHSVIEKGQTVTLRCDPISGHDNLYWYRRVMGKEIKFLLHFVKESKQDESGMPNNRFLAERTGGTYSTLKVQPAELEDSGVYFCASSQDWGEQYFGPGTRLTVT.

This chain's CDR3 is CAWRGTDTQYF. Here the CDR3 DNA reads TGTGCCTGGAGGGGCACAGATACGCAGTATTTT. The chain joins TRBV30 to TRBJ2-3; D gene unclear. Germline V gene data show CDR1 as GTSNPN and CDR2 as SVGIG (reference sequence). V shed 3 bases and J shed 1 base, with 2 bases lying between them. The CDR3 is made up of 11 amino acids. The full variable domain, with the rest looked up from reference TRBV30 and TRBJ2-3, is SQTIHQWPATLVQPVGSPLSLECTVEGTSNPNLYWYRQAAGRGLQLLFYSVGIGQISSEVPQNLSASRPQDRQFILSSKKLLLSDSGFYLCAWRGTDTQYFGPGTRLTVL.

The rearrangement uses TRBV5-1 and TRBJ2-5; D may correspond to TRBD1 or TRBD2 (7 bases each). Germline lookup yields CDR1 SGHRS and CDR2 YFSETQ. Trimming left V 1 base short and J 4 bases short, with 17 bases between. There are 16 residues in the CDR3. The CDR3 nucleotides are TGCGCCAGCAGCTTGTGGCCCACAGGGGAGGGAGAGACCCAGTACTTC. This translates into CASSLWPTGEGETQYF. The complete variable domain, with remaining parts taken from reference TRBV5-1 and TRBJ2-5, reads KAGVTQTPRYLIKTRGQQVTLSCSPISGHRSVSWYQQTPGQGLQFLFEYFSETQRNKGNFPGRFSGRQFSNSRSEMNVSTLELGDSALYLCASSLWPTGEGETQYFGPGTRLLVL.

This clone was detected once. J is TRBJ1-5 and V is TRBV6-4; TRBD1 might be the D (5 bases). This CDR3 is built from 17 residues. Trimming pared 0 bases from V and 0 bases from J, leaving 12 bases between. Germline V gene sequence: CDR1 MRHNA, CDR2 SNTAGT. CDR3 DNA: TGTGCCAGCAGTGACTCCTCGGGGACCTCTAGCAATCAGCCCCAGCATTTT. Its protein product is CASSDSSGTSSNQPQHF.